A selection of T cell receptor beta chains follows, all from one sample in a study of T cells in Graves' hyperthyroidism and ophthalmopathy. TCRdb used MiXCR to reprocess the multiplex PCR reads, holding one entry per CDR3 protein. The data hold approximately 630,000 distinct CDR3 sequences, with 15% to 20% observed a single time. The specimen was blood. These receptors all come from a woman younger than 45 with Graves' hyperthyroidism. Each CDR3 is given with its conserved first and last residue. The D gene is left open where the match is weak. Clone size is stated in some rows and not others, as once, few, many or a class when expanded.

v_gene: TRBV2; j_gene: TRBJ1-4; len: 13; d_gene: .; abundance: many; CDR3nt: TGTGCCAGCAGTCCTCCTGCTAGTGAAAAACTGTTTTTT; CDR3aa: CASSPPASEKLFF
v_gene: TRBV12-3/TRBV12-4; j_gene: TRBJ1-2; len: 14; d_gene: .; abundance: many; CDR3nt: TGTGCCAGCAGTTTGGGGGGCCGGAACTATGGCTACACCTTC; CDR3aa: CASSLGGRNYGYTF
v_gene: TRBV30; j_gene: TRBJ2-1; len: 14; d_gene: .; abundance: .; CDR3nt: TGTGCCTGGAGTTCGGTCAACTCCTACAATGAGCAGTTCTTC; CDR3aa: CAWSSVNSYNEQFF
v_gene: TRBV28; j_gene: TRBJ1-1; len: 12; d_gene: TRBD1; abundance: many; CDR3nt: TGTGCCAGCAGTGTACAGGGGACTGAAGCTTTCTTT; CDR3aa: CASSVQGTEAFF
v_gene: TRBV6-1; j_gene: TRBJ2-6; len: 16; d_gene: .; abundance: few; CDR3nt: TGTGCCAGTAGTCCCTTAAACAGGGCTGGGGCCAACGTCCTGACTTTC; CDR3aa: CASSPLNRAGANVLTF
v_gene: TRBV6-4; j_gene: TRBJ1-6; len: 15; d_gene: TRBD1; abundance: .; CDR3nt: TGTGCCAGCAGTGTGCCGGGACAGGATAATTCACCCCTCCACTTT; CDR3aa: CASSVPGQDNSPLHF
v_gene: TRBV30; j_gene: TRBJ2-3; len: 12; d_gene: .; abundance: many; CDR3nt: TGTGCCTGGAGTTCGGGCGGAGATACGCAGTATTTT; CDR3aa: CAWSSGGDTQYF
v_gene: TRBV7-8; j_gene: TRBJ2-5; len: 21; d_gene: TRBD2; abundance: .; CDR3nt: TGTGCCAGCAGCTTAGCCTTTTCTCCGGGACTAGCGGGAGACTTAGGGGAGACCCAGTACTTC; CDR3aa: CASSLAFSPGLAGDLGETQYF
v_gene: TRBV6-2/TRBV6-3; j_gene: TRBJ1-1; len: 14; d_gene: .; abundance: many; CDR3nt: TGTGCCAGCGGAAACTCGCGGACATACACTGAAGCTTTCTTT; CDR3aa: CASGNSRTYTEAFF
v_gene: TRBV18; j_gene: TRBJ2-7; len: 13; d_gene: .; abundance: many; CDR3nt: TGTGCCAGCTCACCCCTAGATAACTCCGAGCAGTACTTC; CDR3aa: CASSPLDNSEQYF
v_gene: TRBV27; j_gene: TRBJ1-2; len: 15; d_gene: .; abundance: once; CDR3nt: TGTGCCAGCAGCCTCCTACAGGGAGACCACTATGGCTACACCTTC; CDR3aa: CASSLLQGDHYGYTF
v_gene: TRBV3-1; j_gene: TRBJ2-5; len: 19; d_gene: TRBD2; abundance: many; CDR3nt: TGTGCCAGCAGCCAAGACTCAGGACTAGCGGGAGTCTCCCAAGAGACCCAGTACTTC; CDR3aa: CASSQDSGLAGVSQETQYF
v_gene: TRBV10-3; j_gene: TRBJ2-7; len: 13; d_gene: TRBD2; abundance: .; CDR3nt: TGTGCCACCCGGACTAGCGGGAAGTACGAGCAGTACTTC; CDR3aa: CATRTSGKYEQYF
v_gene: TRBV28; j_gene: TRBJ1-4; len: 13; d_gene: .; abundance: .; CDR3nt: TGTGCCAGCACAACCTGGGGACATGAAAAACTGTTTTTT; CDR3aa: CASTTWGHEKLFF
v_gene: TRBV4-2; j_gene: TRBJ2-2; len: 17; d_gene: .; abundance: .; CDR3nt: TGTGCCAGCAGCCAAGATTCCCCGCAGGGCCGCACCGGGGAGCTGTTTTTT; CDR3aa: CASSQDSPQGRTGELFF
v_gene: TRBV28; j_gene: TRBJ1-2; len: 12; d_gene: .; abundance: many; CDR3nt: TGTGCCAGCAGTTTTACAACATATGGCTACACCTTC; CDR3aa: CASSFTTYGYTF
v_gene: TRBV4-1; j_gene: TRBJ2-4; len: 16; d_gene: .; abundance: .; CDR3nt: TGCGCCAGCAGCCAAGAGATCATCGCGGAGCAAAACATTCAGTACTTC; CDR3aa: CASSQEIIAEQNIQYF
v_gene: TRBV12-3/TRBV12-4; j_gene: TRBJ2-1; len: 15; d_gene: .; abundance: many; CDR3nt: TGTGCCAGCAGTTTATGGGGGAGCGGGCCTAATGAGCAGTTCTTC; CDR3aa: CASSLWGSGPNEQFF
v_gene: TRBV18; j_gene: TRBJ1-1; len: 15; d_gene: TRBD1; abundance: few; CDR3nt: TGTGCCAGCTCACCACTTGGACAGGGGAAAACTGAAGCTTTCTTT; CDR3aa: CASSPLGQGKTEAFF
v_gene: TRBV7-9; j_gene: TRBJ1-1; len: 14; d_gene: .; abundance: .; CDR3nt: TGTGCCAGCAGCCCAGACGAACTGGGCTTTGAAGCTTTCTTT; CDR3aa: CASSPDELGFEAFF
v_gene: TRBV29-1; j_gene: TRBJ1-3; len: 12; d_gene: .; abundance: .; CDR3nt: TGCAGCGTCGCTTTCTCTGGAAACACCATATATTTT; CDR3aa: CSVAFSGNTIYF
v_gene: TRBV6-1; j_gene: TRBJ1-1; len: 13; d_gene: .; abundance: many; CDR3nt: TGTGCCAGCAGCCGGGAACTAAACACTGAAGCTTTCTTT; CDR3aa: CASSRELNTEAFF
v_gene: TRBV19; j_gene: TRBJ2-1; len: 16; d_gene: .; abundance: .; CDR3nt: TGTGCCAGTAGTATAGATAGCGGCCAGACTTACAATGAGCAGTTCTTC; CDR3aa: CASSIDSGQTYNEQFF
v_gene: TRBV28; j_gene: TRBJ2-1; len: 10; d_gene: .; abundance: many; CDR3nt: TGTGCCAGTGGGGTAAATGAGCAGTTCTTC; CDR3aa: CASGVNEQFF
v_gene: TRBV2; j_gene: TRBJ2-1; len: 12; d_gene: .; abundance: many; CDR3nt: TGTGCCAGCAGTGCGGACTACAATGAGCAGTTCTTC; CDR3aa: CASSADYNEQFF
v_gene: TRBV5-1; j_gene: TRBJ2-7; len: 16; d_gene: TRBD1; abundance: many; CDR3nt: TGCGCCAGCAGCCTCACCGGGACAGGGGGCCCCTACGAGCAGTACTTC; CDR3aa: CASSLTGTGGPYEQYF
v_gene: TRBV4-2; j_gene: TRBJ2-3; len: 16; d_gene: .; abundance: .; CDR3nt: TGTGCCAGCAGCCAAGGCAGGGACTTCAACACAGATACGCAGTATTTT; CDR3aa: CASSQGRDFNTDTQYF
v_gene: TRBV20-1; j_gene: TRBJ1-1; len: 12; d_gene: .; abundance: .; CDR3nt: TGCAGGCTTGTGGCCGGGTTTACTGAAGCTTTCTTT; CDR3aa: CRLVAGFTEAFF
v_gene: TRBV6-2/TRBV6-3; j_gene: TRBJ1-5; len: 13; d_gene: .; abundance: .; CDR3nt: TGTGCCAGCAGTTCACAGGTTTCTCAGCCCCAGCATTTT; CDR3aa: CASSSQVSQPQHF
v_gene: TRBV5-1; j_gene: TRBJ2-5; len: 11; d_gene: .; abundance: many; CDR3nt: TGCGCCACCCCAGGGGAAGAGACCCAGTACTTC; CDR3aa: CATPGEETQYF
v_gene: TRBV11-2; j_gene: TRBJ2-1; len: 15; d_gene: TRBD1; abundance: .; CDR3nt: TGTGCCAGCAGCGGGGACAGGGGGTCCTACAATGAGCAGTTCTTC; CDR3aa: CASSGDRGSYNEQFF
v_gene: TRBV5-1; j_gene: TRBJ2-1; len: 16; d_gene: TRBD1; abundance: many; CDR3nt: TGCGCCAGCAGCTCCCGTCCCGGGACAGGGTACAATGAGCAGTTCTTC; CDR3aa: CASSSRPGTGYNEQFF
v_gene: TRBV4-3; j_gene: TRBJ2-3; len: 19; d_gene: TRBD2; abundance: .; CDR3nt: TGCGCCAGCAGCCAAGATCTTCTAGCGGGTACAGATAGCACAGATACGCAGTATTTT; CDR3aa: CASSQDLLAGTDSTDTQYF
v_gene: TRBV28; j_gene: TRBJ2-1; len: 16; d_gene: .; abundance: many; CDR3nt: TGTGCCAGCAGTTTCACGGGATCTGGGATATACAATGAGCAGTTCTTC; CDR3aa: CASSFTGSGIYNEQFF
v_gene: TRBV6-2/TRBV6-3; j_gene: TRBJ1-1; len: 11; d_gene: .; abundance: .; CDR3nt: TGTGCCAGCAGTGGCCGGGGGGCAGCTTTCTTT; CDR3aa: CASSGRGAAFF
v_gene: TRBV7-3; j_gene: TRBJ2-1; len: 18; d_gene: .; abundance: many; CDR3nt: TGTGCCAGCAGCTTAACCCGCTTCGGGGGAGCATCCTACAATGAGCAGTTCTTC; CDR3aa: CASSLTRFGGASYNEQFF
v_gene: TRBV24-1; j_gene: TRBJ2-1; len: 15; d_gene: TRBD2; abundance: .; CDR3nt: TGTGCCACCAGTGATTTCGGGCGGGAGGACAATGAGCAGTTCTTC; CDR3aa: CATSDFGREDNEQFF
v_gene: TRBV6-2/TRBV6-3; j_gene: TRBJ2-3; len: 17; d_gene: .; abundance: many; CDR3nt: TGTGCCACCATGGGATCCAGATCCTCGTTGAGCACAGATACGCAGTATTTT; CDR3aa: CATMGSRSSLSTDTQYF
v_gene: TRBV7-3; j_gene: TRBJ2-3; len: 15; d_gene: .; abundance: many; CDR3nt: TGTGCCAGCAGCTTATTAGGGGCCGGGGGAGATACGCAGTATTTT; CDR3aa: CASSLLGAGGDTQYF
v_gene: TRBV9; j_gene: TRBJ2-7; len: 15; d_gene: .; abundance: once; CDR3nt: TGTGCCAGCAGCGAGGGCGGGTCCTCCGGCTACGAGCAGTACTTC; CDR3aa: CASSEGGSSGYEQYF
v_gene: TRBV19; j_gene: TRBJ2-5; len: 18; d_gene: TRBD2; abundance: few; CDR3nt: TGTGCCAGTAGTATAGGTCGGTGGCGGACTAGCGGGCAAGAGACCCAGTACTTC; CDR3aa: CASSIGRWRTSGQETQYF
v_gene: TRBV20-1; j_gene: TRBJ1-1; len: 13; d_gene: .; abundance: many; CDR3nt: TGCAGTGCTCCCCTGGTTGTGAACACTGAAGCTTTCTTT; CDR3aa: CSAPLVVNTEAFF
v_gene: TRBV19; j_gene: TRBJ2-1; len: 13; d_gene: TRBD2; abundance: .; CDR3nt: TGTGCCAGTACACGACTAGCAGGGAATGAGCAGTTCTTC; CDR3aa: CASTRLAGNEQFF
v_gene: TRBV10-2; j_gene: TRBJ2-1; len: 14; d_gene: TRBD2; abundance: .; CDR3nt: TGCGCCAGCAGTGCGAGCGGGAGTAGGAATGAGCAGTTCTTC; CDR3aa: CASSASGSRNEQFF
v_gene: TRBV30; j_gene: TRBJ1-5; len: 13; d_gene: .; abundance: .; CDR3nt: TGTGCCTGGAGTGTATCCCCTGGACAGCCCCAGCATTTT; CDR3aa: CAWSVSPGQPQHF
v_gene: TRBV7-8; j_gene: TRBJ1-2; len: 15; d_gene: TRBD1; abundance: many; CDR3nt: TGTGCCAGCAGCCCAGGGGGGGGCTCGCGCTATGGCTACACCTTC; CDR3aa: CASSPGGGSRYGYTF
v_gene: TRBV10-2; j_gene: TRBJ2-5; len: 15; d_gene: .; abundance: many; CDR3nt: TGCGCCAGCAGTGACCTCACAGGGAGAGAGGAGACCCAGTACTTC; CDR3aa: CASSDLTGREETQYF
v_gene: TRBV11-1; j_gene: TRBJ2-7; len: 13; d_gene: .; abundance: .; CDR3nt: TGTGCCAGCAGCAGGGGTCTTCACTACGAGCAGTACTTC; CDR3aa: CASSRGLHYEQYF
v_gene: TRBV12-3/TRBV12-4; j_gene: TRBJ2-1; len: 17; d_gene: TRBD2; abundance: .; CDR3nt: TGTGCCAGCAGTCCCCCCGGACTAGCGGGTCCGTCCAATGGGCAGTTCTTC; CDR3aa: CASSPPGLAGPSNGQFF